A single sample is the source of the 29 T cell receptor beta chains below, sequenced in a study of regulatory T cells in long-lasting Graves disease. Specified time point: newly diagnosed GD, antithyroid drugs for less than 3 months. After RNA was extracted from PBMCs, the TCR library was made from it. The TCR beta library used iRepertoire HTBI primers with Arm-PCR amplification of CDR3. TCRdb processed the multiplex PCR reads anew with MiXCR; each CDR3 protein has one entry. The data show over 500,000 distinct CDR3 sequences, with about 16% seen just once and approximately 12% held by the top ten. This sample was also put to use in a study of T cells in Graves' hyperthyroidism and ophthalmopathy.

The starting material was peripheral blood mononuclear cells (PBMCs), obtained at new diagnosis, from a patient treated with antithyroid drugs. These receptors were taken from a man aged 18 to 30 with Graves disease.

This chain connects TRBV20-1 to TRBJ1-4; perhaps TRBD1 as D (6 bases). Germline-derived CDR1 and CDR2 are DFQATT and SNEGSKA (reference sequence). V lost 1 base to trimming and J lost 8 bases, with 17 bases between them. The CDR3 loop spans 15 amino acids. The CDR3 nucleotides read TGCAGTGCTAGAGTATCCGAGACAGGCCTGGAAAAACTGTTTTTT. This gives the protein CSARVSETGLEKLFF.

This clonotype was counted between two and nine times. This chain links TRBV9 with TRBJ2-5; 9 bases fit TRBD1. The CDR3 is made up of 14 amino acids. Trimming took 4 bases from V and 5 from J; bases not matched to a gene: 6. Germline V gives CDR1 SGDLS, CDR2 YYNGEE. The CDR3 nucleotides read TGTGCCAGCAGCTTTACAGGGGGCGACGAGACCCAGTACTTC. Its translation: CASSFTGGDETQYF.

This clonotype was counted only a few times. The chain carries TRBV9 and TRBJ2-2; tentatively, D is TRBD1 (6 bases). The CDR3 runs to 14 residues. Germline CDR1 is SGDLS and CDR2 is YYNGEE. With 4 bases removed from V and 5 bases from J, the gap between germline ends came to 12 bases. CDR3 protein: CASSTSGATGELFF. CDR3 nucleotide sequence: TGTGCCAGCAGCACCTCAGGGGCAACCGGGGAGCTGTTTTTT.

The rearrangement uses TRBV11-2 and TRBJ2-7; a weak D match, TRBD1 (5 bases). CDR3 length: 14 amino acids. Trimming removed 2 bases at V and 0 bases at J, with 8 bases between. CDR1 and CDR2 (germline): SGHAT, FQNNGV. For the CDR3, the DNA is TGTGCCAGCAGCTTATTAGGGGTCTCCTACGAGCAGTACTTC. Translation: CASSLLGVSYEQYF.

The chain employs TRBV5-1 and TRBJ1-1; no definite D call. Trimming cost V 4 bases and J 6 bases, with 10 bases left between them. The CDR3 spans 12 residues. Looked up from germline, CDR1 is SGHRS and CDR2 is YFSETQ. The CDR3 spells CASSTSQSEAFF. The CDR3 DNA reads as TGCGCCAGCAGCACCAGTCAATCTGAAGCTTTCTTT.

Concerning this clonotype itself: Here the CDR3 omits its conserved ending phenylalanine or tryptophan, so a read error is the likely source. The chain has TRBV6-1 and TRBJ2-5; the D gene is possibly TRBD1 (6 bases). CDR3 size: 15 residues. Germline V lookup: CDR1 MNHNS, CDR2 SASEGT. Trimming pared 6 bases from V and 5 bases from J, leaving 19 bases between. In nucleotides, the CDR3 is TGTGCCAGCAGAACTCCGACAGGTCCCGGGGAGACCCAGTACTCC. Translated: CASRTPTGPGETQYS.

The gene calls are TRBV6-2 or TRBV6-3 and TRBJ1-2; no reliable D call. Trimming stripped 2 bases from V and 3 bases from J, with 10 bases between. This CDR3 region has 14 residues. Germline lookup yields CDR1 MNHEY and CDR2 SVGEGT. The CDR3 DNA reads TGTGCCAGCAGTTACCCACCTCTGGACTATGGCTACACCTTC. Translation gives CASSYPPLDYGYTF.

This clonotype was observed a few times. This chain joins TRBV10-3 and TRBJ1-4, with TRBD1 matching over 10 bases. V lost 3 bases to trimming and J lost 6 bases; unmatched junction nucleotides: 4. The V gene's germline CDR1 is ENHRY and CDR2 SYGVKD. The CDR3 contains 15 residues. In DNA form, the CDR3 reads TGTGCCATCAGTGAAATCGGGACAGGGGATGAAAAACTGTTTTTT. This gives the protein CAISEIGTGDEKLFF.

This rearrangement joins TRBV20-1 to TRBJ2-6, with 11 nucleotides matching TRBD2. The CDR3 extends over 19 amino acids. Per the germline V gene, CDR1 is DFQATT and CDR2 is SNEGSKA (reference sequence). Trimming at V came to 0 bases and at J to 0 bases, leaving 7 bases not matched to a gene. The CDR3 DNA sequence: TGCAGTGCTAGAGATCGTAGTACTAGCGGGAGCTCTGGGGCCAACGTCCTGACTTTC. This encodes CSARDRSTSGSSGANVLTF.

This clonotype was seen only a few times. CDR3 loop: CASSLNGYTF. The CDR3 nucleotides are TGCGCCAGCAGCTTGAATGGCTACACCTTC. The chain uses TRBV5-1 and TRBJ1-2; D ambiguous. Per germline, CDR1 SGHRS and CDR2 YFSETQ. The length of the CDR3 is 10 residues. V was clipped by 1 base and J by 6 bases, with 1 base between them.

The chain links TRBV18 to TRBJ2-7, with TRBD2 as a possible D gene (6 bases). Trimming shortened V by 8 bases and J by 0 bases, and 17 bases separated the two germline ends. Germline values: CDR1 KGHSH, CDR2 LQKENI. The CDR3 extends over 15 amino acids. The CDR3 region is CASARAGTHSYEQYF. The CDR3 DNA sequence: TGTGCCAGCGCCCGGGCCGGGACTCACTCCTACGAGCAGTACTTC.

In DNA form, the CDR3 reads TGTGCCAGCAGTCCCTCGGGACTTTCCACTGAGCAGTTCTTC. This translates into CASSPSGLSTEQFF. The V call is TRBV28, the J call TRBJ2-1; D is perhaps TRBD2 (6 bases). V lost 5 bases, J lost 9 bases, and 17 bases lay in between. This CDR3 has 14 residues. Germline CDR1 and CDR2: MDHEN and SYDVKM.

This sequence joins TRBV13 and TRBJ2-3; tentatively, D is TRBD2 (6 bases). The germline gives CDR1 PRHDT, CDR2 FYEKMQ (reference sequence). Trimming removed 0 bases from V and 0 bases from J, with 16 bases in between. The CDR3 runs to 18 residues. The CDR3 region is CASSLGPEGTASTDTQYF. The DNA of the CDR3 is TGTGCCAGCAGCTTAGGCCCAGAGGGGACTGCTAGCACAGATACGCAGTATTTT.

This clonotype was detected many times. The V call is TRBV5-1, the J call TRBJ2-3; D is uncertain. From germline, CDR1 is SGHRS and CDR2 YFSETQ. The CDR3 loop spans 14 amino acids. V lost 1 base, J lost 2 bases, and 8 bases lay in between. The CDR3 nucleotides read TGCGCCAGCAGCTTGACTATACCCACAGATACGCAGTATTTT. Translated: CASSLTIPTDTQYF.

This clonotype has at least ten counts. The chain carries TRBV29-1 and TRBJ2-1; 13 nucleotides line up with TRBD2. Losses at the gene ends were 7 bases for V and 0 bases for J; bases not matched to a gene: 9. The CDR3 runs to 17 residues. Germline V gene lookup returns CDR1 SQVTM and CDR2 ANQGSEA. The CDR3 here is CSAAGLAGQSSYNEQFF. The CDR3 DNA follows: TGCAGCGCAGCGGGACTAGCGGGGCAGAGCTCCTACAATGAGCAGTTCTTC.

On this clonotype: Mismatch with germline at one junction end may stem from a read error. This chain joins TRBV5-1 and TRBJ2-1; perhaps TRBD2 as D (6 bases). Germline V gives CDR1 SGHRS, CDR2 YFSETQ. The CDR3 runs 14 residues. CDR3 in DNA: TGTGCCAGCAGCTTACGCGGGAACTACAATGAGCAGTTCTTC. Its protein product is CASSLRGNYNEQFF.

The table lists this clonotype with a few counts. The CDR3 loop reads CASSLTFLRKVSPLHF. The DNA for the CDR3 is TGTGCCAGCAGTTTAACTTTTCTAAGAAAGGTCTCACCCCTCCACTTT. This sequence joins TRBV27 and TRBJ1-6; no clear D. The CDR3 contains 16 residues. Trimming pared 2 bases from V and 10 bases from J, leaving 18 bases between. Germline V gene sequence: CDR1 MNHEY, CDR2 SMNVEV (reference sequence).

This clonotype occurred many times. V and J are TRBV9 and TRBJ1-2; D is ambiguous. The CDR3 sequence is 13 residues long. Germline V gives CDR1 SGDLS, CDR2 YYNGEE. Trimming stripped 2 bases from V and 7 bases from J, with 12 bases between. The CDR3 loop reads CASSVYWGAGYTF. The CDR3 nucleotides read TGTGCCAGCAGCGTGTATTGGGGAGCTGGCTACACCTTC.

This clonotype was detected only a few times. V usage is TRBV4-2 and J usage is TRBJ1-6; 7 nucleotides match TRBD1. V dropped 4 bases and J dropped 11; count of bases not matched to a gene: 17. The CDR3 runs to 17 residues. Germline V lookup: CDR1 LGHNA, CDR2 YNFKEQ. This CDR3 reads CASSRQGGRVELAPLHF. Written as DNA, the CDR3 is TGTGCCAGCAGCCGTCAGGGGGGCAGGGTCGAATTGGCACCCCTCCACTTT.

This clonotype occurred many times. CDR3 in amino acids: CSARRTVSLEQYF. As DNA, the CDR3 is TGCAGTGCTAGACGGACCGTTAGTCTCGAGCAGTACTTC. This sequence joins TRBV20-1 and TRBJ2-7; no reliable D call. The V gene lost 2 bases and the J gene lost 6 bases, with 14 bases spanning the gap. There are 13 residues in the CDR3. In germline, CDR1 is DFQATT, CDR2 SNEGSKA (reference sequence).

The sample holds many counts of this clonotype. DNA for the CDR3: TGTGCCAGCAGTCCCGGGAGACACCGGGTGAAAGAGACCCAGTACTTC. It specifies CASSPGRHRVKETQYF. The chain couples TRBV27 to TRBJ2-5, with D maybe TRBD2 (6 bases). There are 16 residues in the CDR3. The V gene lost 5 bases and the J gene lost 3 bases, with 19 bases spanning the gap. Germline V gene data show CDR1 as MNHEY and CDR2 as SMNVEV (reference sequence).

This clonotype was recorded many times. The chain uses TRBV12-3 or TRBV12-4 and TRBJ2-2; 10 positions match TRBD1. This CDR3 comprises 15 residues. V lost 6 bases and J lost 6; bases outside the gene matches: 7. The CDR3 nucleotides are TGTGCCAGCAGCCGGGACAGGGGTCCCTCCGGGGAGCTGTTTTTT. Translation gives CASSRDRGPSGELFF.

In its sample, this clonotype was seen many times. The chain is built from TRBV20-1 and TRBJ2-1; 12 positions agree with TRBD2. This CDR3 has 16 amino acids. Trimming took 5 bases from V and 4 from J; bases not matched to a gene: 9. Germline loops: CDR1 DFQATT, CDR2 SNEGSKA (reference sequence). The CDR3 region has the DNA TGCAGTGCTTTTCAAGGACTAGCGGGGAATTACAATGAGCAGTTCTTC. It encodes CSAFQGLAGNYNEQFF.

This clonotype was seen only a few times. V is TRBV7-2 and J is TRBJ1-3; D gene uncertain. V dropped 3 bases and J dropped 4 bases, with 7 bases sitting between them. The germline V gene encodes CDR1 SGHTA and CDR2 FQGNSA. The CDR3 has 13 residues. This chain's CDR3 is CASSFGRGNTIYF. CDR3 bases: TGTGCCAGCAGCTTTGGCAGGGGAAACACCATATATTTT.

This clonotype was picked up a small number of times. The chain employs TRBV11-2 and TRBJ2-7; the match to TRBD2 covers 10 bases. The CDR3 is 20 amino acids. Germline-derived CDR1 and CDR2 are SGHAT and FQNNGV. With 0 bases clipped from V and 0 bases from J, the junction kept 14 bases outside the gene matches. This CDR3 is CASSLDRGRRTSGDSYEQYF. As DNA, the CDR3 is TGTGCCAGCAGCTTAGATCGCGGCAGGAGGACTAGCGGAGACTCCTACGAGCAGTACTTC.

This rearrangement joins TRBV5-1 to TRBJ1-1, with TRBD1 matching 10 bases. The germline CDR1 and CDR2 sequences are SGHRS and YFSETQ. The CDR3 sequence is 14 residues long. V was clipped by 3 bases and J by 8 bases; unmatched bases: 7. CDR3 sequence (DNA): TGCGCCAGCAGCTCCGGGACAGGGGCCGGGGAAGCTTTCTTT. It specifies CASSSGTGAGEAFF. The whole variable domain, remainder taken from reference TRBV5-1 and TRBJ1-1, is KAGVTQTPRYLIKTRGQQVTLSCSPISGHRSVSWYQQTPGQGLQFLFEYFSETQRNKGNFPGRFSGRQFSNSRSEMNVSTLELGDSALYLCASSSGTGAGEAFFGQGTRLTVV.

Many counts were recorded for this clonotype. The gene calls are TRBV3-1 and TRBJ2-3, with 13 bases fitting TRBD2. The J segment lost 6 bases and the V segment lost 0 bases, leaving 9 bases of the junction unmatched. From germline, CDR1 is LGHDT and CDR2 YNNKEL (reference sequence). The CDR3 is made up of 18 amino acids. CDR3 sequence (DNA): TGTGCCAGCAGCCAAGACATTCGGACTAGCGGGAGTGGCGATACGCAGTATTTT. The encoded protein is CASSQDIRTSGSGDTQYF.

J is TRBJ2-7 and V is TRBV27; no firm D call. Germline V gives CDR1 MNHEY, CDR2 SMNVEV (reference sequence). The CDR3 contains 14 residues. V was cut by 3 bases and J by 0 bases, with 9 bases left in between. CDR3 in amino acids: CASSLAKSSYEQYF. CDR3 DNA: TGTGCCAGCAGTTTGGCCAAAAGCTCCTACGAGCAGTACTTC.

This clonotype has at least ten counts. V gene TRBV7-9 combines with J gene TRBJ1-4; D gene unclear. Looked up from germline, CDR1 is SEHNR and CDR2 is FQNEAQ (reference sequence). V dropped 1 base and J dropped 0 bases, with 15 bases sitting between them. The CDR3 consists of 18 residues. The CDR3 reads CASSLVSRFKATNEKLFF. CDR3 bases: TGTGCCAGCAGCTTAGTGTCACGGTTTAAGGCAACTAATGAAAAACTGTTTTTT.